This record covers a single TCR beta chain. These data belong to a study of OX40 agonist ivuxolimab in advanced cancers. Study context: Every 2 weeks, patients got intravenous ivuxolimab at one of six dose levels (0.01-10 mg/kg).

Repertoires were generated with immunoSEQ multiplex PCR, while TCRdb's copy carries only in-frame clones and drops some. This table has fewer than 100,000 clones, around 83% appearing once. The germline CDR1 and CDR2 sequences are LGHNA and YNFKEQ. This CDR3 has 14 residues. The ends were cut back, 4 bases at V and 0 bases at J, with 10 bases in the middle. The input for sequencing was CD4+ or CD8+ T cells sorted from blood, taken in a trial of the OX40 agonist ivuxolimab. V and J are TRBV4-2 and TRBJ2-7, with D uncertain. The receptor comes from an adult with an advanced solid tumor such as melanoma, head and neck, liver or kidney cancer. The CDR3 coding sequence is TGTGCCAGCAGCCCCCTATCGTACTCCTACGAGCAGTACTTC. Translation: CASSPLSYSYEQYF.